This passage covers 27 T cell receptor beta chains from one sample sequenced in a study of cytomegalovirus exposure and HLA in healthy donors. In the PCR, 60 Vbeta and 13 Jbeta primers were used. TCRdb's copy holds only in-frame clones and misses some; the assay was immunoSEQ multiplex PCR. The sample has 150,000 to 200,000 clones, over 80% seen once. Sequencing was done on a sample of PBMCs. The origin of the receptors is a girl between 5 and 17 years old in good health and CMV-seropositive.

The CDR3 protein is CASSPKDSPGEKLFF. The DNA of the CDR3 is TGTGCCAGCAGCCCGAAGGACAGTCCGGGGGAAAAACTGTTTTTT. The chain couples TRBV7-9 to TRBJ1-4; possible D gene TRBD1, 6 bases. Germline V lookup: CDR1 SEHNR, CDR2 FQNEAQ (reference sequence). The CDR3 is 15 amino acids. Trimming shortened V by 5 bases and J by 8 bases, and 18 bases separated the two germline ends.

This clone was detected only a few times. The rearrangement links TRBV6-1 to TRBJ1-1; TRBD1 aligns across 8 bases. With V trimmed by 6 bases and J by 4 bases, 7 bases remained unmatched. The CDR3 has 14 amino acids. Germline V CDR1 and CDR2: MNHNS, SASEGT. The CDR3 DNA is TGTGCCAGCAGGCAGGACAGGGTGGCCACTGAAGCTTTCTTT. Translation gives CASRQDRVATEAFF.

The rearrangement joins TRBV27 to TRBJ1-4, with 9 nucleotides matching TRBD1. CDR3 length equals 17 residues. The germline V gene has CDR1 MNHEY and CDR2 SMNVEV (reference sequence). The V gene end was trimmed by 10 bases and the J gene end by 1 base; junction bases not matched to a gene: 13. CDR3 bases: TGTGCCACCAAAGACAGGGGGTACTCGGGAACTAATGAAAAACTGTTTTTT. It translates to CATKDRGYSGTNEKLFF.

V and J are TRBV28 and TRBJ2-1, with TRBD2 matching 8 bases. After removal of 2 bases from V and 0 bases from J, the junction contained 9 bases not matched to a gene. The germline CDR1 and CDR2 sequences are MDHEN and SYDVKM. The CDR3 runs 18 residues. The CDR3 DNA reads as TGTGCCAGCAGTTTAATGACGGGGGGGGTAAGCTCCTACAATGAGCAGTTCTTC. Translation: CASSLMTGGVSSYNEQFF.

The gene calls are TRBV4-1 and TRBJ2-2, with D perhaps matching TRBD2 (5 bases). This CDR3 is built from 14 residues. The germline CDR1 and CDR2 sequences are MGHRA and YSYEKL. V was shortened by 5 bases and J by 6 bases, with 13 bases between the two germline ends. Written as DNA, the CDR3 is TGCGCCAGCAGCATCGGACTCGGGGCCGGGGAGCTGTTTTTT. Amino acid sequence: CASSIGLGAGELFF.

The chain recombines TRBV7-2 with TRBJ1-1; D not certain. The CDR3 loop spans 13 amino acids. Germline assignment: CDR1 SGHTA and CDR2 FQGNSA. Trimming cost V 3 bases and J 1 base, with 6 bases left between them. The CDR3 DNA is TGTGCCAGCAGCTTTCCAGGGAACACTGAAGCTTTCTTT. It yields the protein CASSFPGNTEAFF. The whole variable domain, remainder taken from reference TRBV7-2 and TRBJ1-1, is GAGVSQSPSNKVTEKGKDVELRCDPISGHTALYWYRQSLGQGLEFLIYFQGNSAPDKSGLPSDRFSAERTGGSVSTLTIQRTQQEDSAVYLCASSFPGNTEAFFGQGTRLTVV.

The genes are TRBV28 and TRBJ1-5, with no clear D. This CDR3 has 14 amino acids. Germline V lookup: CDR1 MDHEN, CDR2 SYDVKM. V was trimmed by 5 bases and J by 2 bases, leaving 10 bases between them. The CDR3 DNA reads TGTGCCAGCAGTCCCACTCTTGGCAATCAGCCCCAGCATTTT. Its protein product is CASSPTLGNQPQHF.

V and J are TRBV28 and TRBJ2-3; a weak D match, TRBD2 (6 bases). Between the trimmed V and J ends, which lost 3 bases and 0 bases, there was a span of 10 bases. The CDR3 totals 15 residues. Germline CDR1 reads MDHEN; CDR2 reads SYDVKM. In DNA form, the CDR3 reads TGTGCCAGCAGTTTTAGGGCGGGGAGCACAGATACGCAGTATTTT. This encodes CASSFRAGSTDTQYF.

DNA for the CDR3: TGTGCCAGCAGGACGCTGACAGGGCCTGAAGCTTTCTTT. Its translation is CASRTLTGPEAFF. The V call is TRBV27, the J call TRBJ1-1, with 7 bases lining up with TRBD1. The germline CDR1 and CDR2 sequences are MNHEY and SMNVEV (reference sequence). V was clipped by 6 bases and J by 6 bases; unmatched bases: 7. The CDR3 covers 13 residues.

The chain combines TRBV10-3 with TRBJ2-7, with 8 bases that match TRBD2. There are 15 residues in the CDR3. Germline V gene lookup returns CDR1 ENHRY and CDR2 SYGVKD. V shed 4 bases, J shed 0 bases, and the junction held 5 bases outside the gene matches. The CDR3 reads CAISAERGNSYEQYF. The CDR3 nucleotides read TGTGCCATCAGTGCGGAGCGGGGGAACTCCTACGAGCAGTACTTC.

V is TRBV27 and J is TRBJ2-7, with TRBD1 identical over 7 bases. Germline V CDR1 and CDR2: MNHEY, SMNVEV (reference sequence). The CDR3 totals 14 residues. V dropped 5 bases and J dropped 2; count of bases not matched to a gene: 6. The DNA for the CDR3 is TGTGCCAGCAGTCTCAGGGGGAACGCCTACGAGCAGTACTTC. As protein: CASSLRGNAYEQYF.

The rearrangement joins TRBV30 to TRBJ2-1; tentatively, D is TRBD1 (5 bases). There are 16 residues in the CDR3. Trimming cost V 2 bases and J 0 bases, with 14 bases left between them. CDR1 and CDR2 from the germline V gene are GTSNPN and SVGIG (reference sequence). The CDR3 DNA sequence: TGTGCCTGGAGTCCATGGGGCTCTTTCTCCTACAATGAGCAGTTCTTC. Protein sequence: CAWSPWGSFSYNEQFF.

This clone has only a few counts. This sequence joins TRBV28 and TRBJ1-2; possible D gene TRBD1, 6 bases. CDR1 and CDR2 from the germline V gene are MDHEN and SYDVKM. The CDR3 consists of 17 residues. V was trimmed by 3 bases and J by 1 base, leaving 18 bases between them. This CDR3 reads CASSFDPRAGVNYGYTF. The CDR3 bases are TGTGCCAGCAGTTTTGATCCAAGGGCAGGGGTTAACTATGGCTACACCTTC.

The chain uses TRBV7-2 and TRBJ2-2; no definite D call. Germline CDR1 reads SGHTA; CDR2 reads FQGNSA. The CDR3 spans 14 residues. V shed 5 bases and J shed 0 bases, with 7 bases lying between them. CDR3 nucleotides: TGTGCCAGCAGCCTCCGCGCGAACACCGGGGAGCTGTTTTTT. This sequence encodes CASSLRANTGELFF.

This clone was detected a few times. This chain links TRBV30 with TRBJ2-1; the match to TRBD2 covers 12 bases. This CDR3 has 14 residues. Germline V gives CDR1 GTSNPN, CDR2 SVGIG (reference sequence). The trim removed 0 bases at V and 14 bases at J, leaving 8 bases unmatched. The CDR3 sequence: CAWSVRATSGSEFF. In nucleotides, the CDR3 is TGTGCCTGGAGTGTCCGGGCGACTAGCGGGAGTGAGTTCTTC.

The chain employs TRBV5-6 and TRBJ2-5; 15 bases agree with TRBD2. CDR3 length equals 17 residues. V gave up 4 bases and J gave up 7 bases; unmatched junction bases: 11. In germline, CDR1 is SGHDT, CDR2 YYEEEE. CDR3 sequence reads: CASSPSGLAGGRVTQYF. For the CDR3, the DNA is TGTGCCAGCAGCCCGTCCGGACTAGCGGGGGGGCGAGTGACCCAGTACTTC.

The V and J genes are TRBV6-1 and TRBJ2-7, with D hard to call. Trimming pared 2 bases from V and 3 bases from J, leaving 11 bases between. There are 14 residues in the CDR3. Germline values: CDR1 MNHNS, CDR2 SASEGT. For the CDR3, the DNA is TGTGCCAGCAGTGAATTTTTGTACTTCTACGAGCAGTACTTC. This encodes CASSEFLYFYEQYF.

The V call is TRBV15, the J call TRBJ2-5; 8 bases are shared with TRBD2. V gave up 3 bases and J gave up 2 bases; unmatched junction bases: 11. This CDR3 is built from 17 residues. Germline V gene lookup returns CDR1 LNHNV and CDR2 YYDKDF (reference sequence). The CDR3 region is CATSRLPYTSGQETQYF. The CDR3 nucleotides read TGTGCCACCAGCAGGCTCCCTTACACTAGCGGTCAAGAGACCCAGTACTTC.

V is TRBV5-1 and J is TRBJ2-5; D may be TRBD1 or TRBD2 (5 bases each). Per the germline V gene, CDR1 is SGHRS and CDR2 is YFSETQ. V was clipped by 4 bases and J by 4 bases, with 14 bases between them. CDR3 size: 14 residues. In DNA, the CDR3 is TGCGCCAGCAGCCTGGGACCCCAGGGAGAGACCCAGTACTTC. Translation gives CASSLGPQGETQYF.

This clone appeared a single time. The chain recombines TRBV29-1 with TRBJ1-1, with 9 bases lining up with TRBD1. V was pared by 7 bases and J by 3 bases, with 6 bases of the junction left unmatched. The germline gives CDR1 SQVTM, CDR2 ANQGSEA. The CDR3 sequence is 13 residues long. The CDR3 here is CSARTGEDTEAFF. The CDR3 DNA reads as TGCAGCGCCCGGACAGGGGAGGACACTGAAGCTTTCTTT. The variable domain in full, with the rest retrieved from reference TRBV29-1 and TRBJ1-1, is SAVISQKPSRDICQRGTSLTIQCQVDSQVTMMFWYRQQPGQSLTLIATANQGSEATYESGFVIDKFPISRPNLTFSTLTVSNMSPEDSSIYLCSARTGEDTEAFFGQGTRLTVV.

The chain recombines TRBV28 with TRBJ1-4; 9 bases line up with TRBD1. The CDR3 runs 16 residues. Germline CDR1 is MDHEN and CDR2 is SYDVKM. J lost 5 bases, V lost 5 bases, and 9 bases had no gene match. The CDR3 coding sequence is TGTGCCAGCAGTCGCCCGACTGGACAGGGGAATGAAAAACTGTTTTTT. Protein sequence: CASSRPTGQGNEKLFF.

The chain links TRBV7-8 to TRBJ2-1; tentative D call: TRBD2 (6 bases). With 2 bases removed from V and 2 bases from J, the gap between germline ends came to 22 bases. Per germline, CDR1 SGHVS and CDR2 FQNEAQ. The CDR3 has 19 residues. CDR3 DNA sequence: TGTGCCAGCAGCTTAACGGTTGGCGAAGCGGGCTCGACCTACAATGAGCAGTTCTTC. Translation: CASSLTVGEAGSTYNEQFF.

For the CDR3, the DNA is TGCGCCAGCAGCTTGGATCCATCGGGAGAGACCCAGTACTTC. Its protein is CASSLDPSGETQYF. The V and J genes are TRBV5-1 and TRBJ2-5, with no clear D. The germline V gene encodes CDR1 SGHRS and CDR2 YFSETQ. Trimming left V 0 bases short and J 4 bases short, with 10 bases between. CDR3 length: 14 residues. Drawing the rest from reference TRBV5-1 and TRBJ2-5, the complete variable domain is KAGVTQTPRYLIKTRGQQVTLSCSPISGHRSVSWYQQTPGQGLQFLFEYFSETQRNKGNFPGRFSGRQFSNSRSEMNVSTLELGDSALYLCASSLDPSGETQYFGPGTRLLVL.

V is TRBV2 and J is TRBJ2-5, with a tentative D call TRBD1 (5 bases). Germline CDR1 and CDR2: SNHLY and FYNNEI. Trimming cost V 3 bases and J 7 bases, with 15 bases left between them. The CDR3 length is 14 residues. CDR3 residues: CASSDSQNQGTQYF. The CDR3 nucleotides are TGTGCCAGCAGTGACTCCCAAAATCAGGGGACCCAGTACTTC. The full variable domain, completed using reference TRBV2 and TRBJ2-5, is EPEVTQTPSHQVTQMGQEVILRCVPISNHLYFYWYRQILGQKVEFLVSFYNNEISEKSEIFDDQFSVERPDGSNFTLKIRSTKLEDSAMYFCASSDSQNQGTQYFGPGTRLLVL.

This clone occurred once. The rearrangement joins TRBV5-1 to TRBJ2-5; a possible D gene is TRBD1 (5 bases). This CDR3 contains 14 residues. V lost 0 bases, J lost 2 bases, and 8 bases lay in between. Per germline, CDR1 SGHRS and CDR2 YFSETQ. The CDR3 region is CASSLVRTQETQYF. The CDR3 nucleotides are TGCGCCAGCAGCTTGGTGCGGACACAAGAGACCCAGTACTTC.

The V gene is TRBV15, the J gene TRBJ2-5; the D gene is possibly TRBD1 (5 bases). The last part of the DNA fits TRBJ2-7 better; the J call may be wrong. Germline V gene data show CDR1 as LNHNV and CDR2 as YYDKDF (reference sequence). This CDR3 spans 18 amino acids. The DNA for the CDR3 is TGTGCCACCAGCAGAGGGACATTGCGCGGTCCGAACATCTACGAGCAGTACTTC. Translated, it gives CATSRGTLRGPNIYEQYF.

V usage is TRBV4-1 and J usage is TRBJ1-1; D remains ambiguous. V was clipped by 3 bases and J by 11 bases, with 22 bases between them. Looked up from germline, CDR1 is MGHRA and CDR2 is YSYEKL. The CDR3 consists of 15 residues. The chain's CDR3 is CASSHAPILPREAFF. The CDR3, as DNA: TGCGCCAGCAGCCACGCTCCCATCCTTCCAAGGGAGGCTTTCTTT.